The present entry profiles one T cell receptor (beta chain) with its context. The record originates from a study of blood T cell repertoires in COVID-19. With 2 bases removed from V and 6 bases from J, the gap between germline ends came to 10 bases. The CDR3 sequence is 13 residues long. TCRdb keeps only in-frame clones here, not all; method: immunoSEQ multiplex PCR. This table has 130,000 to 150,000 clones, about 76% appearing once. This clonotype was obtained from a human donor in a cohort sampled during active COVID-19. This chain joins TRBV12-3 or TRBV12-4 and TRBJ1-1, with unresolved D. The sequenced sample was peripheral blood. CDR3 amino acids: CASSLWQEAEAFF. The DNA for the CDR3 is TGTGCCAGCAGTTTATGGCAGGAGGCTGAAGCTTTCTTT.